The rows below give T cell receptor beta chains drawn from one sample of a study of regulatory T cells in long-lasting Graves disease. Via MiXCR, TCRdb re-called the multiplex PCR reads, giving one row per CDR3 protein. Of some 300,000 distinct CDR3 sequences listed, 20% to 25% are singletons. The sequenced sample was peripheral blood mononuclear cells (PBMCs), obtained when the disease was refractory, from a patient treated with antithyroid drugs. The receptors originated from a female donor with Graves disease. The CDR3 runs from the conserved cysteine through the conserved F or W. D genes are given only for firm matches. Expanded clones get a size class; other rows say once, few or many, or leave the size out.

TRBJ1-1 | NA | many | TRBV28 | TGTGCCAGCACTGGGAGCACTATGAACACTGAAGCTTTCTTT | CASTGSTMNTEAFF
TRBJ2-2 | NA | NA | TRBV4-2 | TGTGCCAGTACGGCGTCCACCGGGGAGCTGTTTTTT | CASTASTGELFF
TRBJ1-6 | NA | NA | TRBV15 | TGTGCCACCAGCAGAGATCTTTCACCCCTCCACTTT | CATSRDLSPLHF
TRBJ2-5 | NA | NA | TRBV2 | TGTGCCAGCAGACCTAGAGGGCAGGGAAGGCAAGAGACCCGGTACTTC | CASRPRGQGRQETRYF
TRBJ2-7 | TRBD1 | NA | TRBV3-1 | TGTGCCAGCAGCCCCGGGGTAGACAGGGGTCGACACGAGCAGTACTTC | CASSPGVDRGRHEQYF
TRBJ2-2 | NA | NA | TRBV29-1 | TGCAGCGCCAGGACTGACGGTGTCACCGGGGAGCTGTTTTTT | CSARTDGVTGELFF
TRBJ2-6 | NA | few | TRBV10-3 | TGTGCCACCAGGGGGGGCATCACTGGGGCCAACGTCCTGACTTTC | CATRGGITGANVLTF
TRBJ2-5 | NA | many | TRBV10-1 | TGCGCCAGCAGTCACCGAGTTGGTCGGGAGACCCAGTACTTC | CASSHRVGRETQYF
TRBJ2-2 | NA | NA | TRBV19 | TGTGCCAGTAGTATAGATCTCGGAGCCACCGGGGAGCTGTTTTTT | CASSIDLGATGELFF
TRBJ2-7 | NA | many | TRBV7-2 | TGTGCCAGCAGCTTAACAGGGAACTCCTACGAGCAGTACTTC | CASSLTGNSYEQYF
TRBJ2-7 | TRBD1 | many | TRBV28 | TGTGCCAGCAGAGGACAGGGGACCTACGAGCAGTACTTC | CASRGQGTYEQYF
TRBJ1-5 | NA | NA | TRBV5-1 | TGCGCCAGCAGCTTGACATTTAATCAGCCCCAGCATTTT | CASSLTFNQPQHF
TRBJ2-2 | TRBD2 | few | TRBV7-2 | TGTGCCAGCAGCTCAAGACTAGCGGGAGATGCCGGGGAGCTGTTTTTT | CASSSRLAGDAGELFF
TRBJ2-7 | NA | few | TRBV18 | TGTGCCAGCTCACCAACGCCGGGGGGCAGCGACGAGCAGTACTTC | CASSPTPGGSDEQYF
TRBJ2-1 | TRBD2 | few | TRBV20-1 | TGCAGTGCCCAGACTAGCGGACCCTACAATGAGCAGTTCTTC | CSAQTSGPYNEQFF
TRBJ2-5 | NA | many | TRBV7-2 | TGTGCCAGCAGACCAGCCTCCCTGTACCAAGAGACCCAGTACTTC | CASRPASLYQETQYF
TRBJ1-2 | NA | few | TRBV28 | TGTGCCAGCATTTTCATGGGGTTGGGCTATGGCTACACCTTC | CASIFMGLGYGYTF
TRBJ2-7 | TRBD2 | few | TRBV7-3 | TGTGCCAGCAGCGTAGCGGGAGGAAAAAGTTACGAGCAGTACTTC | CASSVAGGKSYEQYF
TRBJ1-2 | NA | many | TRBV7-2 | TGTGCCAGCCTATACACTGGTGGTGCCTATGGCTACACCTTC | CASLYTGGAYGYTF
TRBJ2-7 | NA | NA | TRBV4-2 | TGTGCCAGCAGCCCCAGGGAGTTGAGCTCCTACGAGCAGTACTTC | CASSPRELSSYEQYF
TRBJ2-3 | TRBD2 | NA | TRBV7-2 | TGTGCCAGCAGCCCTCCGAGAGGGCGGGAGCACACAGATACGCAGTATTTT | CASSPPRGREHTDTQYF
TRBJ2-7 | NA | few | TRBV15 | TGTGCCACCAGCAGGAGTGGGACCGGCTACGAGCAGTACTTC | CATSRSGTGYEQYF
TRBJ2-2 | NA | many | TRBV2 | TGTGCCAGCAGTGTAGCAGGGAACACCGGGGAGCTGTTTTTT | CASSVAGNTGELFF
TRBJ2-3 | NA | NA | TRBV11-2 | TGTGCCAGCAGCCCCTTGGGCGGGACTGGCGATACGCAGTATTTT | CASSPLGGTGDTQYF
TRBJ2-7 | TRBD2 | many | TRBV9 | TGTGCCAGCAGCGTAGGCGGGAGTACAGCAGGAGAGCAGTACTTC | CASSVGGSTAGEQYF
TRBJ2-6 | NA | few | TRBV7-8 | TGTGCCAGCAGACCCGACATCGTCCCTGGGGCCAACGTCCTGACTTTC | CASRPDIVPGANVLTF
TRBJ1-1 | NA | few | TRBV30 | TGTGCCTGGAGTACCATCACTGAAGCTTTCTTT | CAWSTITEAFF